The T cell receptor (beta chain) under discussion was sequenced for a study of control samples from healthy donors and cancer patients. Libraries were prepared by immunoSEQ multiplex PCR; TCRdb keeps only in-frame clonotypes and omits some of them. The sample carries about 54,000 clones, 95% to 96% recorded once. The germline V gene encodes CDR1 LNHDA and CDR2 SQIVND (reference sequence). After removal of 3 bases from V and 6 bases from J, the junction contained 8 bases not matched to a gene. The CDR3 is 16 amino acids. This clonotype was sampled from a woman between 25 and 40 years old in good health. V and J are TRBV19 and TRBJ1-2; 12 nucleotides match TRBD1. Sequenced sample: blood. The CDR3 sequence: CASSMMGQGALDGYTF. Here the CDR3 DNA reads TGTGCCAGTAGTATGATGGGACAGGGGGCCTTGGATGGCTACACCTTC. Full variable domain (outside the CDR3, taken from reference TRBV19 and TRBJ1-2): DGGITQSPKYLFRKEGQNVTLSCEQNLNHDAMYWYRQDPGQGLRLIYYSQIVNDFQKGDIAEGYSVSREKKESFPLTVTSAQKNPTAFYLCASSMMGQGALDGYTFGSGTRLTVV.